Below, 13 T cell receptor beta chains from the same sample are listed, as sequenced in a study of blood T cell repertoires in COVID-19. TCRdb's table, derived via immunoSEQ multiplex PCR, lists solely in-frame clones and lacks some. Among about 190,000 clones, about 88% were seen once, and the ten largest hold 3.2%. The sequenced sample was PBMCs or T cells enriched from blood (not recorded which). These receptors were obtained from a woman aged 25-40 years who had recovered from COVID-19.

CDR3 sequence: CATSRGGSLDEQFF. The CDR3 DNA follows: TGTGCCACCAGTAGGGGGGGTAGTTTGGATGAGCAGTTCTTC. This chain joins TRBV24-1 and TRBJ2-1, with D perhaps TRBD2 (7 bases). Deletions cut 6 bases from V and 8 bases from J, with 16 bases between. This CDR3 is 14 amino acids long. CDR1 and CDR2 from the germline V gene are KGHDR and SFDVKD.

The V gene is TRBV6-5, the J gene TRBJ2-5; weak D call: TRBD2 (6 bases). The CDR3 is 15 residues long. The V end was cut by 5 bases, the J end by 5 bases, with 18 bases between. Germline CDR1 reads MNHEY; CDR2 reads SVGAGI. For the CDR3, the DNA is TGTGCCAGCAGTACCCCTATTAGCGGAGGGGAGACCCAGTACTTC. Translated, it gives CASSTPISGGETQYF.

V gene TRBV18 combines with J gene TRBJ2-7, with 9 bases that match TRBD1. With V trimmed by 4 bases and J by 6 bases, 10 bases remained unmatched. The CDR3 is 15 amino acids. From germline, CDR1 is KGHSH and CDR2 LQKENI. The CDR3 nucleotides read TGTGCCAGCTCACGACCCGGGACAGGGTCGGGCGAGCAGTACTTC. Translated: CASSRPGTGSGEQYF.

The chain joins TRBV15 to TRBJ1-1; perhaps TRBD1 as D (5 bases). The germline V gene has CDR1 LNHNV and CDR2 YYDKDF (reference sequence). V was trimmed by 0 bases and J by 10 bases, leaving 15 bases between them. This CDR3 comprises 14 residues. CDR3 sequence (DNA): TGTGCCACCAGCAGAGATTTCGGAGACAGATTAGCTTTCTTT. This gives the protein CATSRDFGDRLAFF.

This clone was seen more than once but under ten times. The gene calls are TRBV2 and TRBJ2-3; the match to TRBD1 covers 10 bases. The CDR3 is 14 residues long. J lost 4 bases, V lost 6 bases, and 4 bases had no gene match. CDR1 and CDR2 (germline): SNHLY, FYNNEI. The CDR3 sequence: CASRRDRGPDTQYF. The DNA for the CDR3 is TGTGCCAGCAGAAGGGACAGGGGCCCAGATACGCAGTATTTT.

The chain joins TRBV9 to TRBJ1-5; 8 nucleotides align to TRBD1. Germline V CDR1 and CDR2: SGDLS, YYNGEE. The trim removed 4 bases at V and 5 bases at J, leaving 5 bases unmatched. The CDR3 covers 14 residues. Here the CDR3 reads CASSLDRGDQPQHF. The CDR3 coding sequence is TGTGCCAGCAGCCTCGACAGGGGCGATCAGCCCCAGCATTTT.

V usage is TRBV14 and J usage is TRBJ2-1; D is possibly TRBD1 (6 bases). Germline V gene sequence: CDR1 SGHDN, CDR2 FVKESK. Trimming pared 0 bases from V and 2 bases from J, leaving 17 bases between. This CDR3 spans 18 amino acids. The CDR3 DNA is TGTGCCAGCAGCCAAGATATTCCCAGGGGAAGCCCCTACAATGAGCAGTTCTTC. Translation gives CASSQDIPRGSPYNEQFF. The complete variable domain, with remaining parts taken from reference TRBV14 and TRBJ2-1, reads EAGVTQFPSHSVIEKGQTVTLRCDPISGHDNLYWYRRVMGKEIKFLLHFVKESKQDESGMPNNRFLAERTGGTYSTLKVQPAELEDSGVYFCASSQDIPRGSPYNEQFFGPGTRLTVL.

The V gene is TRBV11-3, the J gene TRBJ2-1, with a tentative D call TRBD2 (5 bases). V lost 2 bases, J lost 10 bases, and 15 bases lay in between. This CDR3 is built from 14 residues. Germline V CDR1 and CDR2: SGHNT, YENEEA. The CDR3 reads CASSLRAGRREQFF. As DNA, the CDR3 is TGTGCCAGCAGCTTAAGGGCAGGTCGGAGGGAGCAGTTCTTC. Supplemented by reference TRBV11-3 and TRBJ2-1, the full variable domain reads EAGVVQSPRYKIIEKKQPVAFWCNPISGHNTLYWYLQNLGQGPELLIRYENEEAVDDSQLPKDRFSAERLKGVDSTLKIQPAELGDSAVYLCASSLRAGRREQFFGPGTRLTVL.

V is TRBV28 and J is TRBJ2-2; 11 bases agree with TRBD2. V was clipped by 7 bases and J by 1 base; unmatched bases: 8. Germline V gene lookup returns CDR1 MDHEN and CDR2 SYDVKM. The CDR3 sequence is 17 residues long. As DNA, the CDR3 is TGTGCCAGCACCCCGTCTAGCGGGGGGCAGAACACCGGGGAGCTGTTTTTT. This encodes CASTPSSGGQNTGELFF. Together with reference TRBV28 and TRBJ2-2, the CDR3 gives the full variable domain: DVKVTQSSRYLVKRTGEKVFLECVQDMDHENMFWYRQDPGLGLRLIYFSYDVKMKEKGDIPEGYSVSREKKERFSLILESASTNQTSMYLCASTPSSGGQNTGELFFGEGSRLTVL.

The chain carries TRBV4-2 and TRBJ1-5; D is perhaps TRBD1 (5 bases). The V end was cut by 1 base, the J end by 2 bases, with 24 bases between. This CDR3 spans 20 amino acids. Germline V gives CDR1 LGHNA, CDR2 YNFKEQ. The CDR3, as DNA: TGTGCCAGCAGCCAAGGCCCCGGGGGGAATCCCTATACCGGCAATCAGCCCCAGCATTTT. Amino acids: CASSQGPGGNPYTGNQPQHF.

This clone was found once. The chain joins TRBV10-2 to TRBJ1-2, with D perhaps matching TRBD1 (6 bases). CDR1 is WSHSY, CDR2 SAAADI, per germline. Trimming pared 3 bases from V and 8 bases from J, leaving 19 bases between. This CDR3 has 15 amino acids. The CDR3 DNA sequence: TGCGCCAGCAGTGAAATAGCGCGGACAGTTGAAGGCTACACCTTC. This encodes CASSEIARTVEGYTF.

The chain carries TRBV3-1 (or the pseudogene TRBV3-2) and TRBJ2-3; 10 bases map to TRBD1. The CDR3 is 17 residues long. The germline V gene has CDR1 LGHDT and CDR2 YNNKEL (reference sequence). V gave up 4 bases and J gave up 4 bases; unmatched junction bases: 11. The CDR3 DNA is TGTGCCAGCAGCCCCCTCCCCGGGACAGGGGAGTCAGATACGCAGTATTTT. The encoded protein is CASSPLPGTGESDTQYF.

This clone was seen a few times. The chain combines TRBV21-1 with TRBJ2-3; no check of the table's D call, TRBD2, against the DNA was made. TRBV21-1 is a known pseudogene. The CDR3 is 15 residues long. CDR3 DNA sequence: TGTGCCAGCAGCAAAGAGAGGGCTAGCACAGATACGCAGTATTTT. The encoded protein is CASSKERASTDTQYF.